Listed below are T cell receptor beta chains from one sample, sequenced in a study of regulatory T cells. The table came from immunoSEQ multiplex PCR; TCRdb's copy has only in-frame clones and leaves some out. The data show around 30,000 clones, about 93% seen once. The sequenced material came from conventional CD4+ T cells sorted from blood. These receptors all stem from a child aged 2 to 10 with CD3G deficiency. Each CDR3 is given with its conserved first and last residue. Each record gives: CDR3 length, clone size, J gene, D gene, V gene, CDR3 protein, CDR3 DNA. A D gene is named only where the DNA matches it firmly. The size field is filled for only some rows; it gives once, few, many or a size class.

>14|.|TRBJ1-3|.|TRBV28
CASSGFDSGNTIYF
TGTGCCAGCTCAGGATTCGACTCTGGAAACACCATATATTTT
>16|.|TRBJ2-6|TRBD2|TRBV7-9
CASSSAGGSGANVLTF
TGTGCCAGCAGCTCAGCGGGGGGCTCTGGGGCCAACGTCCTGACTTTC
>14|once|TRBJ2-7|.|TRBV28
CASSATGPSYEQYF
TGTGCCAGCAGTGCCACCGGGCCTTCCTACGAGCAGTACTTC
>16|.|TRBJ1-1|.|TRBV28
CASSLSLGAGNTEAFF
TGTGCCAGCAGTTTATCCCTCGGGGCCGGGAACACTGAAGCTTTCTTT
>16|.|TRBJ2-1|TRBD2|TRBV18
CASSPLGGSSYNEQFF
TGTGCCAGCTCACCACTTGGCGGGAGCTCCTACAATGAGCAGTTCTTC
>12|once|TRBJ2-1|.|TRBV28
CASSLLTGEQFF
TGTGCCAGCAGCCTCCTCACGGGGGAGCAGTTCTTC
>14|.|TRBJ1-6|.|TRBV6-1
CASRMRRLDSPLHF
TGTGCCAGCAGAATGCGTAGGTTGGATTCACCCCTCCACTTT
>16|once|TRBJ1-3|.|TRBV28
CASSLERLSPGNTIYF
TGTGCCAGCAGTTTAGAGCGTCTCAGTCCTGGAAACACCATATATTTT
>12|.|TRBJ2-1|TRBD2|TRBV7-9
CASSLDRTRQFF
TGTGCCAGCAGCTTAGACAGGACTAGACAGTTCTTC
>14|.|TRBJ2-1|TRBD2|TRBV5-1
CASSLLLAGDEQFF
TGCGCCAGCAGCCTACTTTTAGCGGGAGATGAGCAGTTCTTC
>15|.|TRBJ2-5|.|TRBV6-1
CASSETGTPQEAQYF
TGTGCCAGCAGTGAGACCGGGACCCCTCAAGAGGCCCAGTACTTC
>13|.|TRBJ2-3|.|TRBV7-8
CASSFSYEDTQYF
TGTGCCAGCAGCTTCTCGTATGAAGATACGCAGTATTTT
>14|.|TRBJ2-6|.|TRBV6-1
CASSDRSGANVLTF
TGTGCCAGCAGCGACAGGTCTGGGGCCAACGTCCTGACTTTC
>15|once|TRBJ2-7|TRBD2|TRBV28
CASSFWTSGSYEQYF
TGTGCCAGCAGTTTTTGGACTAGCGGTTCCTACGAGCAGTACTTC
>15|.|TRBJ2-3|TRBD1|TRBV28
CASSRQGRGTDTQYF
TGTGCCAGCAGTCGACAGGGGCGAGGGACAGATACGCAGTATTTT
>13|.|TRBJ1-5|.|TRBV10-1
CASSGHQNQPQHF
TGCGCCAGCAGTGGGCACCAAAATCAGCCCCAGCATTTT
>13|.|TRBJ1-1|TRBD1|TRBV28
CASRGRDRGRAFF
TGTGCCAGCAGGGGACGGGACAGGGGACGGGCTTTCTTT
>21|.|TRBJ2-7|TRBD1|TRBV28
CASSLSQGVSRRGVTGYEQYF
TGTGCCAGCAGTTTATCCCAGGGGGTCTCTCGCCGGGGAGTTACGGGGTACGAGCAGTACTTC
>11|once|TRBJ2-1|.|TRBV10-3
CAISQGNEQFF
TGTGCCATCAGTCAAGGAAATGAGCAGTTCTTC
>16|.|TRBJ2-3|TRBD2|TRBV7-9
CASSSGLAGDSYTQYF
TGTGCCAGCAGCTCCGGACTAGCGGGAGATTCATATACGCAGTATTTT
>14|.|TRBJ1-1|.|TRBV7-8
CASSLEGRSTEAFF
TGTGCCAGCAGCTTAGAGGGGCGGTCTACTGAAGCTTTCTTT
>12|.|TRBJ1-2|.|TRBV6-1
CASSYGGYGYTF
TGTGCCAGCAGTTATGGGGGCTATGGCTACACCTTC